One sample yielded the 12 T cell receptor beta chains listed below, sequenced in a study of blood T cell repertoires in COVID-19. Method: immunoSEQ multiplex PCR; TCRdb's copy keeps in-frame clones and lacks some. Counted here are nearly 350,000 clones, 85% to 90% occurring once; the ten biggest clones make up just under 7.5%. Sequencing used peripheral blood. Source of these receptors: a woman aged 65 to 85 with COVID-19, enrolled during active disease.

The chain combines TRBV7-3 with TRBJ2-3, with D possibly being TRBD2 (7 bases). Germline loops: CDR1 SGHTA, CDR2 FQGTGA. This CDR3 contains 15 residues. V dropped 5 bases and J dropped 4 bases, with 16 bases sitting between them. The CDR3 bases are TGTGCCAGCAGCCCCATAGGGGGGGCTCCAGATACGCAGTATTTT. Amino acid sequence: CASSPIGGAPDTQYF.

The V gene is TRBV12-3 or TRBV12-4, the J gene TRBJ2-7; tentatively, D is TRBD1 (5 bases). Trimming shortened V by 6 bases and J by 2 bases, and 11 bases separated the two germline ends. The CDR3 covers 13 residues. The CDR3 nucleotides are TGTGCCAGCAGCCCTACAGGTACCTACGAGCAGTACTTC. This gives the protein CASSPTGTYEQYF.

The genes are TRBV5-4 and TRBJ1-6; no firm D call. The CDR3 is 14 residues long. With 0 bases removed from V and 6 bases from J, the gap between germline ends came to 7 bases. Germline V gene data show CDR1 as SGHNT and CDR2 as YYREEE (reference sequence). The DNA for the CDR3 is TGTGCCAGCAGCTTGGTTACAGCTAATTCACCCCTCCACTTT. Encoded protein: CASSLVTANSPLHF.

This rearrangement joins TRBV19 to TRBJ2-7, with 7 bases fitting TRBD1. Losses at the gene ends were 3 bases for V and 0 bases for J; bases not matched to a gene: 2. The CDR3 runs 14 residues. Germline CDR1 is LNHDA and CDR2 is SQIVND (reference sequence). CDR3 in DNA: TGTGCCAGTAGTATGGACAGGAGCTCCTACGAGCAGTACTTC. Translated, it gives CASSMDRSSYEQYF.

A single count supports this clone. The chain couples TRBV11-2 to TRBJ2-7, with D perhaps matching TRBD1 (7 bases). CDR1 is SGHAT, CDR2 FQNNGV, per germline. This CDR3 region has 15 residues. Trimming stripped 5 bases from V and 5 bases from J, with 19 bases between. The CDR3 bases are TGTGCCAGCAGCGACCTGAGGAGGGGGCTCAACGAGCAGTACTTC. Translation gives CASSDLRRGLNEQYF.

This chain uses TRBV30 with TRBJ2-2; weak D call: TRBD1 (5 bases). Germline loops: CDR1 GTSNPN, CDR2 SVGIG (reference sequence). Trimming left V 3 bases short and J 0 bases short, with 8 bases between. The CDR3 consists of 14 residues. CDR3 bases: TGTGCCTGGAGATCAGGGACGAACACCGGGGAGCTGTTTTTT. Its translation is CAWRSGTNTGELFF.

The chain links TRBV24-1 to TRBJ2-5; 8 bases match TRBD2. Losses at the gene ends were 3 bases for V and 4 bases for J; bases not matched to a gene: 3. Germline V gene sequence: CDR1 KGHDR, CDR2 SFDVKD. The CDR3 has 14 amino acids. CDR3: CATSDGTSIETQYF. CDR3 nucleotides: TGTGCCACCAGTGATGGGACTAGTATAGAGACCCAGTACTTC.

The V and J genes are TRBV4-1 and TRBJ2-7; 7 nucleotides align to TRBD1. Germline V CDR1 and CDR2: MGHRA, YSYEKL. J was trimmed by 5 bases and V by 4 bases; bases with no gene match: 8. This CDR3 is built from 14 residues. CDR3 loop: CASSPPGQSHEQYF. CDR3 DNA sequence: TGCGCCAGCAGCCCTCCGGGACAGTCCCACGAGCAGTACTTC.

V is TRBV11-2 and J is TRBJ2-2, with a weak D call TRBD1 (6 bases). Trimming took off 5 bases at V and 2 bases at J, with 12 bases between the two ends. CDR3 length equals 15 residues. Germline loops: CDR1 SGHAT, CDR2 FQNNGV. The CDR3 DNA reads as TGTGCCAGCAGCCGTACGGGACAAAACACCGGGGAGCTGTTTTTT. Amino acids: CASSRTGQNTGELFF.

For this clone: Other DNA sequences within the sample encode an identical CDR3. The CDR3 DNA is TGTGCCAGCAGCTGCGGGGCGGGGGGTGGTGAGCAGTTCTTC. Amino acids: CASSCGAGGGEQFF. V and J are TRBV7-2 and TRBJ2-1; 8 positions match TRBD2. The ends lost 4 bases at V and 9 bases at J; junction bases unmatched: 8. CDR1 is SGHTA and CDR2 is FQGNSA in the germline V gene. This CDR3 contains 14 residues.

The CDR3: CASSRAGAEDEQYF. CDR3 nucleotide sequence: TGTGCCAGCAGCCGAGCGGGGGCCGAGGACGAGCAGTACTTC. The chain links TRBV7-9 to TRBJ2-7; TRBD2 aligns across 8 bases. This CDR3 has 14 residues. CDR1 and CDR2 (germline): SEHNR, FQNEAQ (reference sequence). The trim removed 5 bases at V and 5 bases at J, leaving 8 bases unmatched.

This rearrangement joins TRBV7-2 to TRBJ2-7, with 9 bases lining up with TRBD2. V trimming: 3 bases; J trimming: 1 base; junction bases outside the gene matches: 7. CDR1 is SGHTA and CDR2 is FQGNSA in the germline V gene. The CDR3 is 16 amino acids. As DNA, the CDR3 is TGTGCCAGCAGCTTTACCAGCGGGGGGATATCCTACGAGCAGTACTTC. As protein: CASSFTSGGISYEQYF.